This T cell receptor beta chain derives from a study of breast tumors, draining lymph nodes, adjacent tissues. This clonotype was recorded many times. Its antigen remains unidentified. TCRdb reanalysed the multiplex PCR reads using MiXCR and keeps one entry per CDR3 protein. This sample yields fewer than 200,000 distinct CDR3 sequences, of which roughly a third are seen a single time; over 3.5% belongs to the top ten. Study-level findings and limits: Tumor repertoires ranked between lymph nodes and nontumor tissue in diversity, with V and J gene preferences. Findings are consistent with lymph node origin and intratumoral expansion of most tumor T cells. Compared with basal-like, luminal-like tumors shared significantly more repertoire with nontumor tissue. That most tumor T cells come from lymph nodes remained unproven.

CDR1 and CDR2 (germline): SGDLS, YYNGEE. The CDR3 loop spans 14 amino acids. V was clipped by 2 bases and J by 2 bases, with 11 bases between them. Breast cancer patients provided tissue from their axillary draining lymph nodes. The sequence was collected from a female donor with breast cancer. Some clones in this sample may be carry-over from other donors' samples. The V gene is TRBV9, the J gene TRBJ2-7; D tentatively fits TRBD1 or TRBD2 (5 bases each). The material sequenced was axillary lymph node tissue. CDR3 bases: TGTGCCAGCAGCGTCGGGGACGTTACCTACGAGCAGTACTTC. Its translation is CASSVGDVTYEQYF. The full variable domain, in which reference TRBV9 and TRBJ2-7 provide the parts outside the CDR3, is DSGVTQTPKHLITATGQRVTLRCSPRSGDLSVYWYQQSLDQGLQFLIQYYNGEERAKGNILERFSAQQFPDLHSELNLSSLELGDSALYFCASSVGDVTYEQYFGPGTRLTVT.